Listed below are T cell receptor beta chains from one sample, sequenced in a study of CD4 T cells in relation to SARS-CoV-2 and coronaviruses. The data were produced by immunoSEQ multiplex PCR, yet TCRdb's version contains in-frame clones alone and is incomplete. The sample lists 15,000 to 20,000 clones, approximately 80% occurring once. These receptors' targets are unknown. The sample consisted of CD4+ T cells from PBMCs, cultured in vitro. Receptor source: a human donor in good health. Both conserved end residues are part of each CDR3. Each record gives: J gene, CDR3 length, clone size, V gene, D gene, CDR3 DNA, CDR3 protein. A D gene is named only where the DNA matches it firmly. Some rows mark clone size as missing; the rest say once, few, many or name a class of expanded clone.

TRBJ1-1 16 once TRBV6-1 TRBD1 TGTGCCAGCAGTGGGCGGGACAGGGGGCGAAGGACTGAAGCTTTCTTT CASSGRDRGRRTEAFF
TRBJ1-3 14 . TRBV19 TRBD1 TGTGCCAGTAGTAGCGGGGACAGCTTAAACACCATATATTTT CASSSGDSLNTIYF
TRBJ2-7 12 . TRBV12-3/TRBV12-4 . TGTGCCAGCAGTTTGGTTCTGGGCGAGCAGTACTTC CASSLVLGEQYF
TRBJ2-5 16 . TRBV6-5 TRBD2 TGTGCCAGCAGTTACTTGGCTAGCGGGATCCAAGAGACCCAGTACTTC CASSYLASGIQETQYF
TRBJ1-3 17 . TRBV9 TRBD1 TGTGCCAGCAGCCTTACGGAGGGGGCCCGCTCTGGAAACACCATATATTTT CASSLTEGARSGNTIYF
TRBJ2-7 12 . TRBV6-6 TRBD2 TGTGCCAGCAGCCGGGAGGCCCACGAGCAGTACTTC CASSREAHEQYF
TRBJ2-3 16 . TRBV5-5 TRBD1 TGTGCCAGCAGCTTCAGACGGGACAGGCCCACAGATACGCAGTATTTT CASSFRRDRPTDTQYF
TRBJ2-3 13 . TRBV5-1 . TGCGCCAGCAGCTTGGCCGGTGGAGATACGCAGTATTTT CASSLAGGDTQYF
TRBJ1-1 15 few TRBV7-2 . TGTGCCAGCAGCCTCGGGAGTTCGATGAACACTGAAGCTTTCTTT CASSLGSSMNTEAFF
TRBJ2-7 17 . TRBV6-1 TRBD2 TGTGCCAGCAGTGAACGGGAACTAGCGGGAGGGCCGGGGGAGCAGTACTTC CASSERELAGGPGEQYF
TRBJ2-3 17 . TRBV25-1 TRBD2 TGTGCCAGCAGTGGAGTTAGCGGGAGGGTTAATACAGATACGCAGTATTTT CASSGVSGRVNTDTQYF
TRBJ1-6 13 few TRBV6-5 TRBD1 TGTGCCAGCAGTCGACAGGGGAATTCACCCCTCCACTTT CASSRQGNSPLHF
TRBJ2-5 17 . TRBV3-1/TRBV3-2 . TGTGCCAGCAGCCAAGGCAAGCCGCGTAAGCTCCAAGAGACCCAGTACTTC CASSQGKPRKLQETQYF
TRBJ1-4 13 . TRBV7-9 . TGTGCCAGCAGCTCAGTTAACTTGGAAAAACTGTTTTTT CASSSVNLEKLFF
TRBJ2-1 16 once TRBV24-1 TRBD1 TGTGCCACCAGTGAATATGGGACAGGGGGACTTAATGAGCAGTTCTTC CATSEYGTGGLNEQFF
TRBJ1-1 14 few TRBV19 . TGTGCCAGTATCTCGGGCGGGAGTAACACTGAAGCTTTCTTT CASISGGSNTEAFF
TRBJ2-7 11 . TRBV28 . TGTGCCAGCAGTTTAGCGGTCGAGCAGTACTTC CASSLAVEQYF
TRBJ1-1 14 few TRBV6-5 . TGTGCCAGCAGTTACAGGGAATGGGACACTGAAGCTTTCTTT CASSYREWDTEAFF
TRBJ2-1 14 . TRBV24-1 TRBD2 TGTGCCACCAGTGATCTAGCGGGAGGCCGGGAGCAGTTCTTC CATSDLAGGREQFF
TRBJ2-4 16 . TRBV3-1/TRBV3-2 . TGTGCCAGCAGCCAAGTGGCAGGCGGGGCCAAAAACATTCAGTACTTC CASSQVAGGAKNIQYF
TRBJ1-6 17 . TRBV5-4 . TGTGCCAGCAGCTTGGCCCCAGGGAACTCCTATAATTCACCCCTCCACTTT CASSLAPGNSYNSPLHF
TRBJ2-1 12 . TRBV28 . TGTGCCAGCGTCGACAGTTACAATGAGCAGTTCTTC CASVDSYNEQFF
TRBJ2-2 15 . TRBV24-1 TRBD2 TGTGCCACCGCCCTTGCGGGAGGTATGGCCGGGGAGCTGTTTTTT CATALAGGMAGELFF
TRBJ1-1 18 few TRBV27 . TGTGCCAGCAGTTTAGGTGGGACAAATACAGTGAAGAACACTGAAGCTTTCTTT CASSLGGTNTVKNTEAFF
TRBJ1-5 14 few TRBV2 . TGTGCCAGTGAAGGGGAGTCCCTTGGACAGCCCCAGCATTTT CASEGESLGQPQHF
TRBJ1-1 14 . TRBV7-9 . TGTGCCAGCAGCTTAGGGGGGGCGGTCACTGAAGCTTTCTTT CASSLGGAVTEAFF
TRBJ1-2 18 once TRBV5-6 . TGTGCCAGCAGCTTGATAGGCGTCGTCGGGAGGCCCACCGATGGCTACACCTTC CASSLIGVVGRPTDGYTF
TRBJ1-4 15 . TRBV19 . TGTGCCAGTTGCAAAAAGGGTCTGACGAATGAAAAACTGTTTTTT CASCKKGLTNEKLFF
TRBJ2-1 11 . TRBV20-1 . TGCAGGGTCGGAAATTACAATGAGCAGTTCTTC CRVGNYNEQFF
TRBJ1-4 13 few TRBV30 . TGTGCCTGGAGTAAGGGGTCGGATGAAAAACTGTTTTTT CAWSKGSDEKLFF
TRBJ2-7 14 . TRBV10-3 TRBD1 TGTGCCATCAGCATCGGGACAGGGGGCTACGAGCAGTACTTC CAISIGTGGYEQYF
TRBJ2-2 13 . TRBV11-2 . TGTGCCAGCAGCTTGGGATCCGCCGGGGAGCTGTTTTTT CASSLGSAGELFF